Below are 31 T cell receptor beta chains sequenced from a single sample in a study of CD8+CD57+ T cells in acquired aplastic anemia. Profiling of TCR beta VDJ combinations and CDR3 sequences used genomic DNA as template. In TCRdb, the reads were re-called with MiXCR into one record per CDR3 protein. Here the sample spans some 150,000 distinct CDR3 sequences, less than 60% being singletons. CD8+CD57+ cell expansion, shown by flow cytometry, had occurred in the patients selected for sequencing. Sequencing used sorted CD4+, CD8+, or CD8+CD57+ T cells (not recorded which) from PBMCs. All receptors derive from a human donor with aplastic anemia.

Turning to this clonotype: Likely a read error: the CDR3 ends without its conserved phenylalanine or tryptophan. The limits of the CDR3 on the DNA are not certain, so only TCRdb's listed CDR3 is given. The rearrangement uses TRBV2 and TRBJ2-1; the table assigns TRBD1, which was not confirmed against the DNA. Counting both end residues, the CDR3 totals 8 amino acids. Germline loops: CDR1 SNHLY, CDR2 FYNNEI. The CDR3 here is CASDEGDP.

About this clonotype: An end of the junction does not agree with germline; a read error may underlie this. The chain couples TRBV10-3 to TRBJ2-5; 7 bases line up with TRBD1. Germline CDR1 and CDR2: ENHRY and SYGVKD. The CDR3 contains 16 residues. Here the CDR3 reads CAISDSRTGREEAQYF. Here the CDR3 DNA reads TGTGCCATCAGTGATTCCAGGACAGGTCGCGAAGAGGCCCAGTACTTC.

This clonotype was seen repeatedly, ten times or more. The rearrangement uses TRBV29-1 and TRBJ2-5; D ambiguous. The V end was cut by 4 bases, the J end by 9 bases, with 9 bases between. The germline V gene has CDR1 SQVTM and CDR2 ANQGSEA. The CDR3 sequence is 10 residues long. The CDR3 spells CSVVSAAQYF. CDR3 DNA sequence: TGCAGCGTTGTTTCTGCGGCCCAGTACTTC. The whole variable domain, remainder taken from reference TRBV29-1 and TRBJ2-5, is SAVISQKPSRDICQRGTSLTIQCQVDSQVTMMFWYRQQPGQSLTLIATANQGSEATYESGFVIDKFPISRPNLTFSTLTVSNMSPEDSSIYLCSVVSAAQYFGPGTRLLVL.

As for this clonotype: One junction end disagrees with the germline gene, perhaps due to a read error. This chain joins TRBV6-6 and TRBJ2-5; 7 bases match TRBD1. The germline V gene has CDR1 MNHNY and CDR2 SVGAGI (reference sequence). The CDR3 length is 11 residues. CDR3 nucleotide sequence: TGTGCCAGCAGTTACTCAGGGACAGTACATTTC. Residues: CASSYSGTVHF.

This clonotype was detected many times. This sequence joins TRBV3-1 and TRBJ1-1; D possibly corresponds to TRBD1 (5 bases). The V end lost 3 bases, the J end lost 1 base, and 9 bases lay between the germline ends. The CDR3 has 14 amino acids. Germline values: CDR1 LGHDT, CDR2 YNNKEL (reference sequence). CDR3 in DNA: TGTGCCAGCAGCCAGAACACAGGGAACACTGAAGCTTTCTTT. Residues: CASSQNTGNTEAFF.

This clonotype was seen many times. The chain joins TRBV19 to TRBJ2-7; 9 bases are shared with TRBD1. CDR3 length: 13 residues. Germline assignment: CDR1 LNHDA and CDR2 SQIVND (reference sequence). V trimming: 4 bases; J trimming: 6 bases; junction bases outside the gene matches: 4. The CDR3 nucleotides read TGTGCCAGTAGTAGGGACAGGGATCTCGAGCAGTACTTC. It encodes CASSRDRDLEQYF.

This clonotype was seen repeatedly, ten times or more. The chain is built from TRBV7-2 and TRBJ2-7; D might be TRBD1 (5 bases). V lost 5 bases to trimming and J lost 0 bases, with 11 bases between them. CDR3 length: 14 residues. From germline, CDR1 is SGHTA and CDR2 FQGNSA. CDR3 in amino acids: CASSARGGSYEQYF. DNA for the CDR3: TGTGCCAGCAGCGCAAGGGGCGGCTCCTACGAGCAGTACTTC.

This chain links TRBV29-1 with TRBJ1-2, with 7 bases lining up with TRBD1. CDR3 length: 12 residues. Germline V gene data show CDR1 as SQVTM and CDR2 as ANQGSEA. The J segment lost 7 bases and the V segment lost 7 bases, leaving 9 bases of the junction unmatched. The CDR3 sequence is CSGMQGEVGYTF. CDR3 DNA sequence: TGCAGCGGCATGCAGGGGGAAGTTGGCTACACCTTC.

This clonotype was seen many times. J is TRBJ2-5 and V is TRBV12-3 or TRBV12-4; 7 nucleotides match TRBD1. J gave up 0 bases and V 9 bases, and 4 bases lay outside the gene matches. The CDR3 loop spans 13 amino acids. Here the CDR3 reads CASRGQNQETQYF. The CDR3 nucleotides read TGTGCCAGTAGGGGGCAGAACCAAGAGACCCAGTACTTC.

This clonotype was seen many times. The rearrangement joins TRBV12-3 or TRBV12-4 to TRBJ1-1; D gene ambiguous. CDR3 size: 14 residues. Trimming took 10 bases from V and 0 from J, leaving 15 bases between them. The CDR3 loop reads CATSDAPMNTEAFF. The DNA for the CDR3 is TGTGCCACCAGCGACGCACCTATGAACACTGAAGCTTTCTTT.

In nucleotides, the CDR3 is TGCGCCAGCAGTGACACGACCGAACAAGAGACCCAGTACTTC. It encodes CASSDTTEQETQYF. V is TRBV10-1 and J is TRBJ2-5; D is uncertain. The CDR3 is 14 residues long. The germline V and J ends were trimmed by 3 bases and 2 bases, with 10 bases remaining between them. Germline CDR1 and CDR2: WNHNN and SYGVQD (reference sequence).

This rearrangement joins TRBV19 to TRBJ2-3; D not resolved. Per the germline V gene, CDR1 is LNHDA and CDR2 is SQIVND (reference sequence). There are 14 residues in the CDR3. With 3 bases removed from V and 0 bases from J, the gap between germline ends came to 7 bases. CDR3 loop: CASSIMASTDTQYF. DNA of the CDR3: TGTGCCAGTAGTATCATGGCTAGCACAGATACGCAGTATTTT.

This chain uses TRBV2 with TRBJ1-2, with D unresolved. V lost 4 bases, J lost 4 bases, and 10 bases lay in between. The CDR3 consists of 13 residues. Germline loops: CDR1 SNHLY, CDR2 FYNNEI. CDR3 region: CASSGVSTYGYTF. In nucleotides, the CDR3 is TGTGCCAGCAGTGGGGTCAGCACCTATGGCTACACCTTC.

The chain is built from TRBV20-1 and TRBJ2-7, with D possibly matching TRBD2 (6 bases). The germline CDR1 and CDR2 sequences are DFQATT and SNEGSKA (reference sequence). Between the trimmed V and J ends, which lost 5 bases and 9 bases, there was a span of 26 bases. CDR3 length equals 15 residues. CDR3 amino acids: CSARPPGGVLGRQYF. The CDR3 coding sequence is TGCAGTGCTCGCCCTCCAGGCGGGGTCTTAGGGCGGCAGTACTTC.

This chain uses TRBV10-3 with TRBJ2-1; 9 bases fit TRBD1. Trimming took 4 bases from V and 4 from J; bases not matched to a gene: 2. The CDR3 is 14 amino acids. Per germline, CDR1 ENHRY and CDR2 SYGVKD. The CDR3 nucleotides read TGTGCCATCAGTGGGACAGGGGAGTACAATGAGCAGTTCTTC. Protein: CAISGTGEYNEQFF.

In this sample, this clonotype turned up many times. V gene TRBV9 combines with J gene TRBJ2-3, with 9 bases identical to TRBD1. Trimming removed 0 bases from V and 1 base from J; junction bases left unmatched: 3. The germline gives CDR1 SGDLS, CDR2 YYNGEE. This CDR3 contains 16 residues. CDR3 sequence reads: CASSVERDRGTDTQYF. The CDR3, as DNA: TGTGCCAGCAGCGTAGAACGGGACAGGGGCACAGATACGCAGTATTTT. Full variable domain (missing parts from reference TRBV9 and TRBJ2-3): DSGVTQTPKHLITATGQRVTLRCSPRSGDLSVYWYQQSLDQGLQFLIQYYNGEERAKGNILERFSAQQFPDLHSELNLSSLELGDSALYFCASSVERDRGTDTQYFGPGTRLTVL.

This clonotype was seen repeatedly, ten times or more. This chain connects TRBV11-2 to TRBJ2-1; TRBD2 matches 15 bases. After removal of 5 bases from V and 1 base from J, the junction contained 9 bases not matched to a gene. The germline CDR1 and CDR2 sequences are SGHAT and FQNNGV. CDR3 length: 19 amino acids. CDR3 nucleotides: TGTGCCAGCAGCCCGGGACTAGCGGGGGGCGGCGGGTCCTACAATGAGCAGTTCTTC. Its protein is CASSPGLAGGGGSYNEQFF.

There are a few counts of this clonotype. The chain recombines TRBV10-3 with TRBJ1-2, with 8 bases fitting TRBD1. J was trimmed by 6 bases and V by 7 bases; bases with no gene match: 10. Germline V lookup: CDR1 ENHRY, CDR2 SYGVKD. This CDR3 spans 14 amino acids. CDR3 bases: TGTGCCATCACCGAAAGGCCGACAGGGGATGGCTACACCTTC. Protein sequence: CAITERPTGDGYTF.

This clonotype was observed many times. Since a much larger clone is just one base distant, this may be a read error. Lacking the conserved final phenylalanine or tryptophan, this CDR3 likely reflects a read error. The rearrangement joins TRBV2 to TRBJ1-6; D remains ambiguous. V dropped 5 bases and J dropped 3 bases, with 11 bases sitting between them. This CDR3 spans 15 amino acids. The germline gives CDR1 SNHLY, CDR2 FYNNEI. CDR3 nucleotides: TGTGCCAGCAGTATTAGGACGATCTATAATTCACCCCTCCACCTT. It is translated as CASSIRTIYNSPLHL.

The chain has TRBV10-2 and TRBJ1-1; D may be TRBD1 (5 bases). V lost 7 bases, J lost 2 bases, and 20 bases lay in between. The germline V gene has CDR1 WSHSY and CDR2 SAAADI. The length of the CDR3 is 16 residues. The CDR3 spells CASNIGGNGRNTEAFF. Here the CDR3 DNA reads TGCGCCAGCAACATTGGGGGAAATGGGAGAAACACTGAAGCTTTCTTT.

This clonotype was observed many times. The CDR3 protein is CASSHTRQYQETQYF. The DNA for the CDR3 is TGCGCCAGCAGCCACACCCGACAGTACCAAGAGACCCAGTACTTC. The chain couples TRBV5-1 to TRBJ2-5, with D possibly matching TRBD1 (5 bases). The V gene's germline CDR1 is SGHRS and CDR2 YFSETQ. This CDR3 has 15 residues. V was trimmed by 4 bases and J by 0 bases, leaving 13 bases between them.

The rearrangement joins TRBV2 to TRBJ1-1; D may be TRBD1 (5 bases). The CDR3 is 16 residues long. With 6 bases removed from V and 3 bases from J, the gap between germline ends came to 20 bases. The V gene's germline CDR1 is SNHLY and CDR2 FYNNEI. The CDR3: CASRAGPPPPDTEAFF. CDR3 nucleotides: TGTGCCAGCAGGGCGGGACCGCCTCCGCCGGACACTGAAGCTTTCTTT.

On this clonotype: The junction departs from germline at one end; a sequencing error may be responsible. The CDR3 sequence: CTSSESGAGASGELFF. CDR3 nucleotides: TGCACCAGCAGTGAGTCGGGAGCGGGAGCTTCCGGGGAGCTGTTTTTT. This chain joins TRBV10-1 and TRBJ2-2, with 8 bases aligning to TRBD2. The CDR3 length is 16 residues. Germline V lookup: CDR1 WNHNN, CDR2 SYGVQD (reference sequence).

A note on this clonotype: The conserved phenylalanine or tryptophan normally closing the CDR3 is absent here, so this likely arose from a read error. The chain carries TRBV6-5 and TRBJ1-1, with 7 bases matching TRBD1. The CDR3 runs to 13 residues. Germline loops: CDR1 MNHEY, CDR2 SVGAGI. Trimming cost V 3 bases and J 4 bases; bases outside gene matches: 2. The CDR3, as DNA: TGTGCCAGCAGTTATTCAGGGGGCACTGAAGCTTTCCTT. This gives the protein CASSYSGGTEAFL.

At least ten counts were recorded for this clonotype. The chain carries TRBV12-3 or TRBV12-4 and TRBJ2-1; 9 positions match TRBD1. The J segment lost 4 bases and the V segment lost 3 bases, leaving 4 bases of the junction unmatched. The CDR3 loop spans 15 amino acids. The CDR3 reads CASSLETGGYNEQFF. The CDR3 DNA sequence: TGTGCCAGCAGTTTGGAGACAGGGGGTTACAATGAGCAGTTCTTC.

This clonotype has ten or more counts. The chain has TRBV5-4 and TRBJ2-5, with D unresolved. In germline, CDR1 is SGHNT, CDR2 YYREEE (reference sequence). V lost 0 bases to trimming and J lost 1 base, with 7 bases between them. CDR3 length equals 14 residues. The CDR3 sequence: CASSLGPSQETQYF. The CDR3 bases are TGTGCCAGCAGCTTGGGTCCCAGCCAAGAGACCCAGTACTTC. Using reference TRBV5-4 and TRBJ2-5 for the parts outside the CDR3, the full variable domain is ETGVTQSPTHLIKTRGQQVTLRCSSQSGHNTVSWYQQALGQGPQFIFQYYREEENGRGNFPPRFSGLQFPNYSSELNVNALELDDSALYLCASSLGPSQETQYFGPGTRLLVL.

The table lists this clonotype with a count of one. The CDR3, as DNA: TGTGCCTCGGGGGCGCGAGGAAACACCATATATTTT. Translated, it gives CASGARGNTIYF. The chain has TRBV19 and TRBJ1-3, with D maybe TRBD1 (6 bases). V was clipped by 11 bases and J by 4 bases, with 12 bases between them. Germline V CDR1 and CDR2: LNHDA, SQIVND (reference sequence). The CDR3 contains 12 residues.

This clonotype came up many times. The J gene is TRBJ2-1, the V gene TRBV20-1; 7 bases fit TRBD2. The germline V gene encodes CDR1 DFQATT and CDR2 SNEGSKA (reference sequence). The CDR3 totals 16 residues. V was clipped by 2 bases and J by 2 bases; unmatched bases: 9. DNA of the CDR3: TGCAGTGCTAGATCTTGGCTAGCGGCGGCCTACAATGAGCAGTTCTTC. Translated: CSARSWLAAAYNEQFF.

This clonotype was detected a few times. The chain carries TRBV4-2 and TRBJ1-3; 12 bases are a match to TRBD1. Germline V gives CDR1 LGHNA, CDR2 YNFKEQ. V dropped 3 bases and J dropped 0; count of bases not matched to a gene: 15. The CDR3 loop spans 21 amino acids. CDR3 coding DNA: TGTGCCAGCAGCCACCCTAAAGGGGGACAGGGGGCACACCGCTCTGGAAACACCATATATTTT. Residues: CASSHPKGGQGAHRSGNTIYF.

Details on this clonotype: A much larger clone lies one base from this, so it may be a read error. The CDR3 region is CASSSGRWQGQTQYF. CDR3 nucleotides: TGTGCCAGCAGCTCCGGACGGTGGCAGGGGCAGACCCAGTACTTC. The rearrangement joins TRBV5-6 to TRBJ2-5; a weak D match, TRBD1 (6 bases). V lost 3 bases and J lost 6, with 18 bases in between. The length of the CDR3 is 15 residues. The germline V gene has CDR1 SGHDT and CDR2 YYEEEE.

This chain joins TRBV19 and TRBJ1-3, with D hard to call. V lost 5 bases, J lost 3 bases, and 8 bases lay in between. The CDR3 covers 13 residues. Per the germline V gene, CDR1 is LNHDA and CDR2 is SQIVND (reference sequence). The CDR3 region has the DNA TGTGCCAGTAGTCATCTTAGTGGAAACACCATATATTTT. Translation: CASSHLSGNTIYF.